This TCR beta chain comes out of a study of cytomegalovirus exposure and HLA in healthy donors. The study, taken as a whole, reports: The study put some 150 TCR beta chains on its list as cytomegalovirus-associated.

About this clone: The target antigen is unknown.

Primers included in the PCR were 60 Vbeta and 13 Jbeta primers. Assay used: immunoSEQ multiplex PCR; TCRdb lists only in-frame clones, some missing. The sample consists of approximately 100,000 clones, roughly 80% of them appearing once. Sequenced sample: PBMCs. This receptor was identified in a man in his 60s in good health and CMV-seropositive.

Written as DNA, the CDR3 is TGCAGCGTTGAGCTGGGACTAGCGGGGGGGCCAGATACGCAGTATTTT. Encoded protein: CSVELGLAGGPDTQYF. This chain connects TRBV29-1 to TRBJ2-3; TRBD2 matches 16 bases. The length of the CDR3 is 16 residues. V was pared by 3 bases and J by 4 bases, with 4 bases of the junction left unmatched. The germline V gene encodes CDR1 SQVTM and CDR2 ANQGSEA.